The 8 T cell receptor beta chains reported below all come from one sample, sequenced in a study of CD8 T cells in ankylosing spondylitis. Notes on the study in general: A TCR beta motif of 7 to 9 highly homologous variants seemed to mark ankylosing spondylitis blood.

For these TCRs, the target antigens are not known. TCRdb itself ran the 5' RACE reads through MiXCR, one entry per CDR3 protein. The sample has about 450,000 distinct CDR3 sequences, 26% seen once. The source material was blood, either unsorted or a sorted T cell fraction (not recorded which). The receptors shown here come from a male donor with ankylosing spondylitis.

This clonotype was observed a few times. The chain links TRBV11-2 to TRBJ2-1; D is perhaps TRBD2 (6 bases). CDR1 and CDR2 from the germline V gene are SGHAT and FQNNGV. The CDR3 contains 19 residues. Trimming removed 2 bases at V and 6 bases at J, with 26 bases between. DNA of the CDR3: TGTGCCAGCAGCTTATGGGACTCGAGGCGAGCGAACTTAGGCAATGAGCAGTTCTTC. Amino acid sequence: CASSLWDSRRANLGNEQFF.

The rearrangement joins TRBV2 to TRBJ2-2; D might be TRBD1 (6 bases). The germline V and J ends were trimmed by 0 bases and 5 bases, with 16 bases remaining between them. Germline CDR1 is SNHLY and CDR2 is FYNNEI. This CDR3 comprises 17 residues. The CDR3 region is CASSEALTGWDTGELFF. The CDR3 DNA reads TGTGCCAGCAGTGAAGCGCTTACAGGGTGGGATACCGGGGAGCTGTTTTTT.

This chain joins TRBV5-4 and TRBJ1-3, with D hard to call. This CDR3 contains 13 residues. The germline V and J ends were trimmed by 0 bases and 1 base, with 2 bases remaining between them. Germline CDR1 reads SGHNT; CDR2 reads YYREEE (reference sequence). CDR3 bases: TGTGCCAGCAGCTTGGAATCTGGAAACACCATATATTTT. Amino acid sequence: CASSLESGNTIYF.

This rearrangement joins TRBV29-1 to TRBJ1-2, with D perhaps matching TRBD1 (5 bases). The germline V gene has CDR1 SQVTM and CDR2 ANQGSEA. V was clipped by 0 bases and J by 4 bases, with 9 bases between them. This CDR3 spans 13 amino acids. CDR3 sequence: CSVEDPGIYGYTF. In DNA, the CDR3 is TGCAGCGTTGAAGATCCAGGGATCTATGGCTACACCTTC.

This clonotype has more than one count but fewer than ten. The V call is TRBV5-1, the J call TRBJ2-1; D is possibly TRBD1 or TRBD2 (6 bases each). Trimming left V 3 bases short and J 8 bases short, with 15 bases between. This CDR3 spans 14 amino acids. The germline CDR1 and CDR2 sequences are SGHRS and YFSETQ. As DNA, the CDR3 is TGCGCCAGCAGCTGGGGGGCCCAATCATATGAGCAGTTCTTC. Amino acid sequence: CASSWGAQSYEQFF.

V and J are TRBV25-1 and TRBJ2-3; possible D gene TRBD2, 6 bases. Germline CDR1 MGHDK, CDR2 SYGVNS. The CDR3 contains 16 residues. V was cut by 1 base and J by 0 bases, with 11 bases left in between. The CDR3 loop is CASSELGAGSTDTQYF. In DNA, the CDR3 is TGTGCCAGCAGTGAATTGGGAGCGGGTAGCACAGATACGCAGTATTTT.

The chain uses TRBV29-1 and TRBJ2-1, with no clear D. There are 13 residues in the CDR3. Trimming shortened V by 5 bases and J by 6 bases, and 14 bases separated the two germline ends. Germline V gene data show CDR1 as SQVTM and CDR2 as ANQGSEA. The CDR3 coding sequence is TGCAGCGTTCGGGCTGGCCCCCTCAATGAGCAGTTCTTC. The encoded protein is CSVRAGPLNEQFF.

The gene calls are TRBV27 and TRBJ2-1; 10 bases are shared with TRBD2. This CDR3 comprises 19 residues. Losses at the gene ends were 7 bases for V and 0 bases for J; bases not matched to a gene: 15. Germline lookup yields CDR1 MNHEY and CDR2 SMNVEV (reference sequence). The CDR3 region has the DNA TGTGCCAGCACCGCTCAGGGGCGAGCGGGAGGGCCCTCCTACAATGAGCAGTTCTTC. Residues: CASTAQGRAGGPSYNEQFF.